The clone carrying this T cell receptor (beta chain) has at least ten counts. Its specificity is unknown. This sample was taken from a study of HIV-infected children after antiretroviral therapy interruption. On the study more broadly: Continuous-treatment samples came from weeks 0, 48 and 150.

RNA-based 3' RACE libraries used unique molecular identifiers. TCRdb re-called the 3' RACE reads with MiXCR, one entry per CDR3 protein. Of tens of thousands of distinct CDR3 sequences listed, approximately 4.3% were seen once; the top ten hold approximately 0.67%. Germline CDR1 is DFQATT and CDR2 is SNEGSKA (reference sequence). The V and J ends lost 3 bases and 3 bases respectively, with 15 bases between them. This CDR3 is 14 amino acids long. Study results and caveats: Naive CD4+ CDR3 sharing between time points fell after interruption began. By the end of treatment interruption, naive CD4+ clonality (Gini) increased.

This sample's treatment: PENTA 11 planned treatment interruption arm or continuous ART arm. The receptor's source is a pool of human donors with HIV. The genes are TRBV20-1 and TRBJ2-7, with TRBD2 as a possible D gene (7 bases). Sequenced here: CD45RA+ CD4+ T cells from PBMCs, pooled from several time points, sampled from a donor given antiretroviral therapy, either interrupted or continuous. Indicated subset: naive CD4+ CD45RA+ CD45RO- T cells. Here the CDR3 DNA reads TGCAGTGCTAGTGCGGGGGCCCCCAGCTACGAGCAGTACTTC. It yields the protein CSASAGAPSYEQYF.